A single T cell receptor beta chain is shown here with its context. As yet, its antigen is unknown. These data come from a study of CD8 T cells in ankylosing spondylitis. Study-level points and caveats: Blood of patients with ankylosing spondylitis appeared to be characterized by a TCR beta motif of about eight highly homologous variants.

TCR beta libraries were made by quantitative 5'-RACE with molecular barcodes. MiXCR was run by TCRdb on the 5' RACE reads, yielding one entry per CDR3 protein. In the table there are approximately 110,000 distinct CDR3 sequences, approximately 25% of which are singletons. With V trimmed by 3 bases and J by 3 bases, 8 bases remained unmatched. The CDR3 contains 15 residues. The germline V gene has CDR1 SGHRS and CDR2 YFSETQ. The chain has TRBV5-1 and TRBJ1-1; 7 bases align to TRBD1. The TCR was taken from a male donor with ankylosing spondylitis. Specimen: synovial fluid, either unsorted or a sorted T cell fraction (not recorded which). The CDR3 sequence is CASSSGGGWDTEAFF. CDR3 nucleotides: TGCGCCAGCAGCTCCGGAGGGGGCTGGGACACTGAAGCTTTCTTT. Based on the CDR3 plus reference TRBV5-1 and TRBJ1-1, the full variable domain is KAGVTQTPRYLIKTRGQQVTLSCSPISGHRSVSWYQQTPGQGLQFLFEYFSETQRNKGNFPGRFSGRQFSNSRSEMNVSTLELGDSALYLCASSSGGGWDTEAFFGQGTRLTVV.